The 13 T cell receptor beta chains reported below all come from one sample, sequenced in a study of persistence of HIV-infected CD4 T cells. Sequencing used immunoSEQ version 4 in survey mode. TCRdb's table, derived via immunoSEQ multiplex PCR, lists solely in-frame clones and lacks some. The data contain around 35,000 clones, approximately 80% of them singletons. Stimulation used 7.5 to 10 ug/mL lysate from CMV-infected fibroblasts. CD40L/CD69 double-negative CD45RO-high memory CD4+ T cells were collected. The antigens these receptors bind are not known. The specimen comprised CD4+ T cells sorted from PBMCs after roughly 18-hour stimulation, sampled from a patient who received antiretroviral therapy. The receptors shown here come from an adult man with HIV who was CMV-seropositive.

V is TRBV6-1 and J is TRBJ1-6, with 10 bases matching TRBD1. The CDR3 has 16 residues. Losses at the gene ends were 1 base for V and 7 bases for J; bases not matched to a gene: 4. Germline lookup yields CDR1 MNHNS and CDR2 SASEGT. CDR3: CASSEVLGQGNSPLHF. CDR3 nucleotides: TGTGCCAGCAGTGAAGTTCTGGGACAGGGGAATTCACCCCTCCACTTT.

This sequence joins TRBV3-1 (or the pseudogene TRBV3-2) and TRBJ1-1; TRBD1 aligns across 8 bases. V lost 3 bases and J lost 0; bases outside the gene matches: 9. The CDR3 covers 17 residues. CDR1 is LGHDT, CDR2 YNNKEL, per germline (reference sequence). CDR3 protein: CASSHTGTGRLNTEAFF. The CDR3, as DNA: TGTGCCAGCAGCCATACCGGGACAGGACGTTTGAACACTGAAGCTTTCTTT.

With respect to this clone: Other DNA sequences in the sample encode the same CDR3. The genes are TRBV19 and TRBJ1-6; D not certain. This CDR3 comprises 13 residues. V was cut by 4 bases and J by 5 bases, with 6 bases left in between. Per germline, CDR1 LNHDA and CDR2 SQIVND (reference sequence). The CDR3 loop is CASSRADNSPLHF. The CDR3 region has the DNA TGTGCCAGTAGTAGGGCAGATAATTCACCCCTCCACTTT.

This clone has just a few counts. Other DNA sequences in the same sample also yield this CDR3. This chain uses TRBV19 with TRBJ1-5; D might be TRBD1 (5 bases). V lost 3 bases and J 2 bases, leaving 11 bases between the germline ends. Germline assignment: CDR1 LNHDA and CDR2 SQIVND (reference sequence). This CDR3 is built from 15 residues. CDR3 region: CASSIVKGGNQPQHF. The CDR3 coding sequence is TGTGCCAGTAGTATTGTGAAAGGGGGCAATCAGCCCCAGCATTTT.

This clone ranks as medium-sized. The chain couples TRBV19 to TRBJ1-5; TRBD1 is a possible D gene (5 bases). The V end lost 6 bases, the J end lost 2 bases, and 14 bases lay between the germline ends. The CDR3 totals 15 residues. Germline V gene lookup returns CDR1 LNHDA and CDR2 SQIVND (reference sequence). The CDR3 region has the DNA TGTGCCAGTAGGGGAGGGACTGGGGGCAATCAGCCCCAGCATTTT. Protein sequence: CASRGGTGGNQPQHF.

The CDR3 is CASSEEVGANTGELFF. CDR3 DNA sequence: TGCGCCAGCAGTGAGGAAGTAGGGGCGAACACCGGGGAGCTGTTTTTT. The chain employs TRBV10-2 and TRBJ2-2; weak D call: TRBD1 (5 bases). V lost 2 bases and J lost 0, with 10 bases in between. Germline CDR1 and CDR2: WSHSY and SAAADI. The CDR3 covers 16 residues.

This chain joins TRBV27 and TRBJ1-2; 7 nucleotides match TRBD1. The CDR3 extends over 18 amino acids. The V gene's germline CDR1 is MNHEY and CDR2 SMNVEV (reference sequence). The V segment lost 2 bases and the J segment 4 bases; nucleotides outside the gene matches: 16. CDR3 loop: CASSLTMSTGAVVYGYTF. CDR3 nucleotides: TGTGCCAGCAGTTTAACCATGAGCACAGGGGCTGTTGTCTATGGCTACACCTTC.

This clone appeared once. The CDR3: CASTEARANYGYTF. The CDR3 nucleotides read TGTGCCAGTACTGAGGCTCGGGCTAACTATGGCTACACCTTC. This chain connects TRBV19 to TRBJ1-2; D remains ambiguous. Germline V gene sequence: CDR1 LNHDA, CDR2 SQIVND (reference sequence). Deletions cut 7 bases from V and 0 bases from J, with 12 bases between. This CDR3 comprises 14 residues.

The chain carries TRBV5-8 and TRBJ1-5, with no clear D. The germline CDR1 and CDR2 sequences are SGHTS and YDEGEE. CDR3 size: 16 residues. Trimming took 2 bases from V and 1 from J, leaving 13 bases between them. The CDR3 reads CASSLIRGTSNQPQHF. As DNA, the CDR3 is TGTGCCAGCAGCTTAATTCGGGGAACGAGCAATCAGCCCCAGCATTTT.

The chain couples TRBV5-1 to TRBJ2-3; D might be TRBD2 (6 bases). The length of the CDR3 is 15 residues. Germline V lookup: CDR1 SGHRS, CDR2 YFSETQ. The germline V and J ends were trimmed by 0 bases and 2 bases, with 10 bases remaining between them. CDR3 coding DNA: TGCGCCAGCAGCTTGGGGGGACTTTCCACAGATACGCAGTATTTT. Protein: CASSLGGLSTDTQYF.

This clone appeared a single time. V is TRBV4-1 and J is TRBJ1-1; 7 bases align to TRBD1. V gave up 4 bases and J gave up 1 base; unmatched junction bases: 15. Germline assignment: CDR1 MGHRA and CDR2 YSYEKL. The CDR3 spans 18 residues. CDR3 in amino acids: CASSLHHLTGTKNTEAFF. Here the CDR3 DNA reads TGCGCCAGCAGCCTTCATCACTTGACAGGGACCAAGAACACTGAAGCTTTCTTT.

The chain employs TRBV4-1 and TRBJ1-2; D unclear. Germline V lookup: CDR1 MGHRA, CDR2 YSYEKL. V lost 0 bases and J lost 4, with 12 bases in between. CDR3 size: 15 residues. The CDR3 bases are TGCGCCAGCAGCCAAGAGAGAGGATCGGCCTATGGCTACACCTTC. It translates to CASSQERGSAYGYTF.

J is TRBJ1-5 and V is TRBV28, with a possible D match to TRBD1 (6 bases). The germline gives CDR1 MDHEN, CDR2 SYDVKM. Trimming removed 5 bases at V and 7 bases at J, with 15 bases between. The CDR3 extends over 14 amino acids. The DNA of the CDR3 is TGTGCCAGCAGTCCACAGGGTTGGGAACAGCCCCAGCATTTT. Residues: CASSPQGWEQPQHF.